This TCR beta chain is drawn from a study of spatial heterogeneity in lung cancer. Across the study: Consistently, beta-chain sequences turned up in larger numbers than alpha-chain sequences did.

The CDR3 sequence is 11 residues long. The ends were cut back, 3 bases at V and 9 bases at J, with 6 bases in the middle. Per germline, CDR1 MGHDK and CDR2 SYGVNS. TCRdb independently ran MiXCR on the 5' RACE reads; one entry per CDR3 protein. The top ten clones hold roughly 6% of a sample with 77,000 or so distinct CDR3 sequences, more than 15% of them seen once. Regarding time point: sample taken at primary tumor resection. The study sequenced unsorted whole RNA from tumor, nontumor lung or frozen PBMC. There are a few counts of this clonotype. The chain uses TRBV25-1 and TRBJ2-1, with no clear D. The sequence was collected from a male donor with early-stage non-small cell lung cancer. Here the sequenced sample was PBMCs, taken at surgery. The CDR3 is CASSDWIEQFF. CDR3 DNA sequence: TGTGCCAGCAGTGACTGGATTGAGCAGTTCTTC.